A single sample is the source of the 23 T cell receptor beta chains below, sequenced in a study of shared clonotypes between healthy human individuals. TCRdb keeps only in-frame clones here, not all; method: immunoSEQ multiplex PCR. The repertoire holds 2,500,000 or so clones, with approximately 93% as singletons. Sequencing was carried out using naive CD4+ T cells from PBMCs. Subset given: CD45RA+ positively selected. All receptors come from a man aged 18 to 35 in good health. Some clones in this sample may be carry-over from other donors' samples.

The chain joins TRBV19 to TRBJ2-7; tentatively, D is TRBD2 (5 bases). Germline V gene lookup returns CDR1 LNHDA and CDR2 SQIVND (reference sequence). This CDR3 is 12 amino acids long. The V end lost 8 bases, the J end lost 7 bases, and 15 bases lay between the germline ends. CDR3 sequence (DNA): TGTGCCAGTGGTGGAGGAGCGGCGGAGCAGTACTTC. It codes for CASGGGAAEQYF.

The chain couples TRBV10-1 to TRBJ2-1, with a possible D match to TRBD1 (7 bases). Germline V gene sequence: CDR1 WNHNN, CDR2 SYGVQD (reference sequence). The V gene lost 5 bases and the J gene lost 9 bases, with 14 bases spanning the gap. CDR3 length equals 13 residues. Here the CDR3 reads CASSRPGGSEQFF. In DNA, the CDR3 is TGCGCCAGCAGTAGGCCAGGGGGGTCTGAGCAGTTCTTC.

A single count supports this clone. The gene calls are TRBV2 and TRBJ1-1; maybe TRBD1 (5 bases). The CDR3 spans 13 residues. Between the trimmed V and J ends, which lost 5 bases and 1 base, there was a span of 8 bases. The germline V gene encodes CDR1 SNHLY and CDR2 FYNNEI. The CDR3 loop reads CASSRDQNTEAFF. The CDR3 DNA sequence: TGTGCCAGCAGTCGGGACCAGAACACTGAAGCTTTCTTT.

The CDR3 sequence is CASSITSGVYGYTF. In DNA form, the CDR3 reads TGTGCCAGTAGTATAACATCGGGGGTATATGGCTACACCTTC. The V gene is TRBV19, the J gene TRBJ1-2; perhaps TRBD1 as D (5 bases). The CDR3 spans 14 residues. In germline, CDR1 is LNHDA, CDR2 SQIVND (reference sequence). Trimming removed 2 bases at V and 5 bases at J, with 12 bases between.

This chain connects TRBV7-2 to TRBJ2-3, with 10 bases lining up with TRBD1. V dropped 1 base and J dropped 4; count of bases not matched to a gene: 8. Germline V lookup: CDR1 SGHTA, CDR2 FQGNSA. The CDR3 consists of 17 residues. The CDR3 loop is CASSLDGTGVFPDTQYF. DNA of the CDR3: TGTGCCAGCAGCTTAGATGGGACAGGGGTCTTCCCAGATACGCAGTATTTT.

The chain has TRBV7-8 and TRBJ1-2; TRBD1 might be the D (6 bases). The ends were cut back, 7 bases at V and 4 bases at J, with 19 bases in the middle. CDR3 length: 15 residues. Germline V gene sequence: CDR1 SGHVS, CDR2 FQNEAQ. CDR3 nucleotides: TGTGCCAGCAAAAACGGGGACCGAGGGGGCTATGGCTACACCTTC. It is translated as CASKNGDRGGYGYTF.

As to this clone: This sample includes further DNA sequences coding for the same CDR3. The V and J genes are TRBV28 and TRBJ2-1; TRBD2 matches 10 bases. Germline CDR1 reads MDHEN; CDR2 reads SYDVKM. This CDR3 has 15 amino acids. Unmatched junction bases numbered 4, after V lost 2 bases and J lost 6 bases. The CDR3 DNA reads as TGTGCCAGCAGTTTACCGGGACTAGCGTCCAATGAGCAGTTCTTC. Amino acids: CASSLPGLASNEQFF.

V and J are TRBV4-1 and TRBJ2-1; D assignment may be TRBD1 or TRBD2 (5 bases each). CDR3 size: 16 residues. The germline V gene encodes CDR1 MGHRA and CDR2 YSYEKL. The germline V and J ends were trimmed by 4 bases and 6 bases, with 19 bases remaining between them. CDR3 DNA: TGCGCCAGCAGCCGAAAAGAAGCCGGGACGGGCAATGAGCAGTTCTTC. Translating it yields CASSRKEAGTGNEQFF.

CDR3 sequence: CASGGPGTRIHEQYF. As DNA, the CDR3 is TGTGCCAGCGGGGGGCCTGGGACTAGGATTCACGAGCAGTACTTC. The V call is TRBV6-6, the J call TRBJ2-7, with 8 bases aligning to TRBD2. The CDR3 loop spans 15 amino acids. Germline values: CDR1 MNHNY, CDR2 SVGAGI (reference sequence). After removal of 8 bases from V and 5 bases from J, the junction contained 14 bases not matched to a gene.

Concerning this clone itself: The sample contains more than one DNA sequence encoding this CDR3. The CDR3 DNA follows: TGTGCCAGCAGTTTATTGGCAGGGGGCTCCTACGAGCAGTACTTC. Translation: CASSLLAGGSYEQYF. This chain joins TRBV28 and TRBJ2-7, with 7 nucleotides matching TRBD1. Germline loops: CDR1 MDHEN, CDR2 SYDVKM. The CDR3 covers 15 residues. Trimming at V came to 1 base and at J to 0 bases, leaving 3 bases not matched to a gene. Supplemented by reference TRBV28 and TRBJ2-7, the full variable domain reads DVKVTQSSRYLVKRTGEKVFLECVQDMDHENMFWYRQDPGLGLRLIYFSYDVKMKEKGDIPEGYSVSREKKERFSLILESASTNQTSMYLCASSLLAGGSYEQYFGPGTRLTVT.

The chain recombines TRBV7-2 with TRBJ2-2; D tentatively fits TRBD1 or TRBD2 (5 bases each). CDR1 SGHTA and CDR2 FQGNSA come from the germline V gene. The CDR3 contains 15 residues. V lost 0 bases to trimming and J lost 4 bases, with 9 bases between them. CDR3 in amino acids: CASSLATGGTGELFF. The CDR3 DNA sequence: TGTGCCAGCAGCTTAGCCACAGGAGGCACCGGGGAGCTGTTTTTT.

This clone occurred once. The chain is built from TRBV18 and TRBJ1-1; 7 bases line up with TRBD1. CDR3 size: 16 residues. V gave up 2 bases and J gave up 2 bases; unmatched junction bases: 8. Per germline, CDR1 KGHSH and CDR2 LQKENI. CDR3 region: CASSPYTGQANTEAFF. The CDR3 DNA follows: TGTGCCAGCTCACCATATACTGGACAGGCCAACACTGAAGCTTTCTTT. The variable domain in full, with the rest retrieved from reference TRBV18 and TRBJ1-1, is NAGVMQNPRHLVRRRGQEARLRCSPMKGHSHVYWYRQLPEEGLKFMVYLQKENIIDESGMPKERFSAEFPKEGPSILRIQQVVRGDSAAYFCASSPYTGQANTEAFFGQGTRLTVV.

The J gene is TRBJ1-1, the V gene TRBV2, with a tentative D call TRBD1 (5 bases). V lost 6 bases and J lost 1, with 15 bases in between. CDR1 SNHLY and CDR2 FYNNEI come from the germline V gene. The CDR3 contains 15 residues. CDR3 sequence reads: CASSQRQLKNTEAFF. The CDR3 nucleotides are TGTGCCAGCAGCCAAAGACAGCTGAAGAACACTGAAGCTTTCTTT.

The rearrangement joins TRBV11-2 to TRBJ2-1; 9 bases map to TRBD1. The trim removed 3 bases at V and 7 bases at J, leaving 7 bases unmatched. Germline loops: CDR1 SGHAT, CDR2 FQNNGV. The CDR3 is made up of 15 amino acids. The CDR3 loop is CASSLGGTGQNEQFF. The CDR3 DNA follows: TGTGCCAGCAGCTTGGGGGGGACAGGGCAAAATGAGCAGTTCTTC.

The chain employs TRBV5-1 and TRBJ1-5, with D perhaps TRBD1 (6 bases). The CDR3 is 14 amino acids. Between the trimmed V and J ends, which lost 4 bases and 3 bases, there was a span of 11 bases. Germline V gene lookup returns CDR1 SGHRS and CDR2 YFSETQ. CDR3 sequence reads: CASSLGTHNQPQHF. The CDR3 DNA reads as TGCGCCAGCAGCCTCGGGACACACAATCAGCCCCAGCATTTT.

This chain joins TRBV11-2 and TRBJ2-1, with D perhaps matching TRBD2 (6 bases). V lost 5 bases, J lost 3 bases, and 17 bases lay in between. Germline CDR1 SGHAT, CDR2 FQNNGV. There are 16 residues in the CDR3. The CDR3 region is CASSPTAGSGYNEQFF. The CDR3 bases are TGTGCCAGCAGCCCTACAGCGGGTAGCGGCTACAATGAGCAGTTCTTC.

The chain couples TRBV28 to TRBJ2-7, with 7 bases fitting TRBD1. Germline values: CDR1 MDHEN, CDR2 SYDVKM. There are 12 residues in the CDR3. V was pared by 7 bases and J by 6 bases, with 6 bases of the junction left unmatched. The CDR3 DNA sequence: TGTGCCAGCATCAGACAGGGCGGCGAGCAGTACTTC. This encodes CASIRQGGEQYF.

The rearrangement uses TRBV6-1 and TRBJ2-7; possible D gene TRBD2, 6 bases. Trimming removed 4 bases at V and 0 bases at J, with 10 bases between. This CDR3 is built from 14 residues. Looked up from germline, CDR1 is MNHNS and CDR2 is SASEGT. CDR3 protein: CASSALSGSYEQYF. The DNA of the CDR3 is TGTGCCAGCAGTGCTCTTAGCGGCTCCTACGAGCAGTACTTC.

V and J are TRBV7-9 and TRBJ2-1; TRBD2 aligns across 8 bases. Germline values: CDR1 SEHNR, CDR2 FQNEAQ (reference sequence). The CDR3 sequence is 15 residues long. J was trimmed by 6 bases and V by 5 bases; bases with no gene match: 9. CDR3 coding DNA: TGTGCCAGCAGCCCTCCTTCAGCGGGAGTCAATGAGCAGTTCTTC. Translated: CASSPPSAGVNEQFF.

The chain carries TRBV5-4 and TRBJ2-7, with 11 bases lining up with TRBD1. Germline lookup yields CDR1 SGHNT and CDR2 YYREEE (reference sequence). With 4 bases clipped from V and 7 bases from J, the junction kept 7 bases outside the gene matches. CDR3 length: 14 amino acids. The CDR3 loop is CASSEDRGRLEQYF. CDR3 nucleotide sequence: TGTGCCAGCAGCGAGGACAGGGGGCGGTTGGAGCAGTACTTC. Full variable domain (rest looked up from reference TRBV5-4 and TRBJ2-7): ETGVTQSPTHLIKTRGQQVTLRCSSQSGHNTVSWYQQALGQGPQFIFQYYREEENGRGNFPPRFSGLQFPNYSSELNVNALELDDSALYLCASSEDRGRLEQYFGPGTRLTVT.

CDR3 region: CASNQGAKNTEAFF. The CDR3 coding sequence is TGTGCCAGTAACCAGGGGGCTAAGAACACTGAAGCTTTCTTT. The rearrangement links TRBV5-6 to TRBJ1-1, with TRBD1 matching over 8 bases. J gave up 1 base and V 8 bases, and 7 bases lay outside the gene matches. CDR3 size: 14 residues. Looked up from germline, CDR1 is SGHDT and CDR2 is YYEEEE.

The chain joins TRBV15 to TRBJ1-1; D ambiguous. The CDR3 has 16 residues. Per germline, CDR1 LNHNV and CDR2 YYDKDF (reference sequence). V lost 1 base and J 0 bases, leaving 12 bases between the germline ends. The CDR3 coding sequence is TGTGCCACCAGCAGAGTGCCCCCCAGCTTGAACACTGAAGCTTTCTTT. Its translation: CATSRVPPSLNTEAFF. Looking up the rest from reference TRBV15 and TRBJ1-1 gives the full variable domain: DAMVIQNPRYQVTQFGKPVTLSCSQTLNHNVMYWYQQKSSQAPKLLFHYYDKDFNNEADTPDNFQSRRPNTSFCFLDIRSPGLGDTAMYLCATSRVPPSLNTEAFFGQGTRLTVV.

The V call is TRBV7-9, the J call TRBJ2-1; maybe TRBD1 (6 bases). Germline V gene sequence: CDR1 SEHNR, CDR2 FQNEAQ (reference sequence). Trimming shortened V by 4 bases and J by 7 bases, and 20 bases separated the two germline ends. The CDR3 has 16 amino acids. The CDR3 loop is CASSSLYRDTTNEQFF. CDR3 nucleotides: TGTGCCAGCAGCTCACTTTACCGGGACACCACAAATGAGCAGTTCTTC.